This T cell receptor (beta chain) comes out of a study of cytomegalovirus exposure and HLA in healthy donors. Study-wide results and caveats: That first-cohort TCR clusters tended to co-occur in the 90 to 150 validation repertoires was found in a later analysis. Reported performance of the classifier showed diagnosis of cytomegalovirus status with high specificity and sensitivity. Cytomegalovirus association was listed for about 160 TCR beta chains. In vitro assays verified that a few CMV-associated chains recognized CMV antigens specifically.

The method was immunoSEQ multiplex PCR; TCRdb's version includes in-frame clones alone and lacks a portion of them. The sample comprises approximately 270,000 clones, 90% of which are singletons, and 0.35% to 0.45% rests with the top ten. Germline CDR1 MGHRA, CDR2 YSYEKL. CDR3 length: 14 amino acids. The V gene end was trimmed by 4 bases and the J gene end by 5 bases; junction bases not matched to a gene: 5. For this clone: Its cognate antigen is unknown.

The origin of this receptor is a woman aged 18-29 years in good health and CMV-seronegative. The chain has TRBV4-1 and TRBJ2-3; 8 nucleotides agree with TRBD2. Sample: PBMCs. DNA for the CDR3: TGCGCCAGCAGCCCCGGGGGGGGCAAAGATACGCAGTATTTT. Translating it yields CASSPGGGKDTQYF.